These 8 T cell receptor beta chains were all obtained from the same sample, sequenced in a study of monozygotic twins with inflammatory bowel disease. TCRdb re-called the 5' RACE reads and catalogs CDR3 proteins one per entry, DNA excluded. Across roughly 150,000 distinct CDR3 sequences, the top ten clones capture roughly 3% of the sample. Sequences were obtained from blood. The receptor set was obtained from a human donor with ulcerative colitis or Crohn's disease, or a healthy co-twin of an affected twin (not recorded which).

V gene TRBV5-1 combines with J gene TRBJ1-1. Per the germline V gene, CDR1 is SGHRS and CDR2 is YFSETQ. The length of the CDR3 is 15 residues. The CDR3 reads CASSLTYRGNTEAFF.

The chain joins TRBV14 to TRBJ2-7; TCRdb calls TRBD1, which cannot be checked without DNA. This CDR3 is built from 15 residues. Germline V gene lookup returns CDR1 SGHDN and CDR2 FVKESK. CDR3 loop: CASSQTGTETYEQYF.

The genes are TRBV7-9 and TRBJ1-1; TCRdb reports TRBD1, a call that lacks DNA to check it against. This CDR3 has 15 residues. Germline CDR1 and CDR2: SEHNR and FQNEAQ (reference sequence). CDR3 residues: CASSLAVPWNTEAFF. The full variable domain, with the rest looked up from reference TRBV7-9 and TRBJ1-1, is DTGVSQNPRHKITKRGQNVTFRCDPISEHNRLYWYRQTLGQGPEFLTYFQNEAQLEKSRLLSDRFSAERPKGSFSTLEIQRTEQGDSAMYLCASSLAVPWNTEAFFGQGTRLTVV.

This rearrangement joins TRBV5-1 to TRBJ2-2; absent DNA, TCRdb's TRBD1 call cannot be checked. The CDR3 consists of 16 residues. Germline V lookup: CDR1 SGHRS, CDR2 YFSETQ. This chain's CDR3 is CASSTQRWGDTGELFF.

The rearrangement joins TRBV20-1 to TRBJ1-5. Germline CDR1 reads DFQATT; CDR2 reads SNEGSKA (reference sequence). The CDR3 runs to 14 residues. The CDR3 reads CSARGGGANQPQHF.

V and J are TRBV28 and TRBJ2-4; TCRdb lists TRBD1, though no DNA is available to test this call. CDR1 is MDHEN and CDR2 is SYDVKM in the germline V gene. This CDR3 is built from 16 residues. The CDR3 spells CASSSWAGGAKNIQYF. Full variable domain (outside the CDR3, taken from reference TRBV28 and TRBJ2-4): DVKVTQSSRYLVKRTGEKVFLECVQDMDHENMFWYRQDPGLGLRLIYFSYDVKMKEKGDIPEGYSVSREKKERFSLILESASTNQTSMYLCASSSWAGGAKNIQYFGAGTRLSVL.

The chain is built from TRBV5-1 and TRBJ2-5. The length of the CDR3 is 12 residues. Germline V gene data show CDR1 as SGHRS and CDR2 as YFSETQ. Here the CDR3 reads CASSFRVETQYF. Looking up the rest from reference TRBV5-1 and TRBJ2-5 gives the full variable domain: KAGVTQTPRYLIKTRGQQVTLSCSPISGHRSVSWYQQTPGQGLQFLFEYFSETQRNKGNFPGRFSGRQFSNSRSEMNVSTLELGDSALYLCASSFRVETQYFGPGTRLLVL.

CDR3 in amino acids: CASSLGSSGDIQYF. The chain couples TRBV12-3 or TRBV12-4 to TRBJ2-4. This CDR3 region has 14 residues.